This TCR beta chain was identified in a study of OX40 agonist ivuxolimab in advanced cancers. Looking at the study overall: Ivuxolimab was an agonistic, fully human IgG2 monoclonal antibody directed against OX40 (CD134), a costimulatory receptor. Partial responses occurred in three dose-escalation patients, of whom one had hepatocellular carcinoma and two had cutaneous melanoma. Intravenous ivuxolimab was administered to patients every 2 weeks at six dose levels: 0.01, 0.1, 0.3, 1.5, 3 and 10 mg/kg. Prior anti-PD-1, anti-PD-L1 or anti-CTLA-4 therapy was permitted, and 30% to 45% of dose-escalation patients had received checkpoint inhibitors. Peripheral TCRbeta sequencing aimed to test whether ivuxolimab altered TCR sequence diversity and caused clonal T-cell expansion. In the dose-escalation cohort, 65% to 90% of patients were male, and the mean age was approximately 60 years, with a range of 23 to 79. Of the 50 to 55 dose-escalation patients, hepatocellular carcinoma was present in 19, melanoma in roughly 15, renal cell carcinoma in 9 and head and neck cancer in 9. The monotherapy dose-escalation portion (N ≈ 57 patients) of the phase I ivuxolimab trial is reported in the paper.

The CDR3 goes from the cysteine to the phenylalanine over 14 residues. Of all the DNA, just the CDR3 is kept, 42 bases in frame from base 1. V and J lose 3 bases and 4 bases, and a span of 16 bases separates them. CDR1 and CDR2 are read off the germline V gene as SQVTM and ANQGSEA. Patients with a history of autoimmune disease or receiving systemic immunosuppression were excluded from the trial. Peripheral blood for TCR sequencing was collected from all dose cohorts at baseline, on cycle 4 day 1, and on cycle 7 day 1. The samples were taken from a phase I, first-in-human, multicenter, open-label dose-escalation trial of ivuxolimab. The trial enrolled adults with locally advanced or metastatic head and neck squamous cell, hepatocellular, melanoma or renal cell carcinoma. Before TCR sequencing, CD4+ T cells and CD8+ T cells from peripheral blood were sorted into separate populations. To sequence the TCRbeta CDR3 region, genomic DNA was isolated from the sorted cells. The immunoSEQ Assay was used for sequencing of TCRbeta CDR3 regions. Entries here come from immuneACCESS through TCRdb and include only in-frame sequences with V and J called. Some clones fail to appear in such tables; in the studies checked, an unresolved V gene covers under half of the shortfall, and the cause of the remainder is unknown. In all, the sample holds 65,000 to 90,000 clones, and 80% to 90% of those were seen once. Around 5.5% of the sample belongs to the ten largest clones.

General study outcomes and caveats: Antigen specificity was not determined for the clonally expanded peripheral T cells. After ivuxolimab, expanded clones were on average more numerous among CD8+ T cells than among CD4+ T cells. In partial responders in the 0.1-3.0 mg/kg groups, normalized peripheral clonal expansion was found to be among the lowest, especially among CD8+ T cells. Low levels of normalized T-cell clonal expansion were also seen in some nonresponding patients. At doses from 0.1 to 3.0 mg/kg, clonal expansion was seen in both CD4+ and CD8+ blood T cells between baseline and week 6.

For this clone: This receptor's antigen is unknown. One base away there is no much larger clone; base qualities are not given.

This receptor was taken from an adult with an advanced solid tumor such as melanoma, head and neck, liver or kidney cancer. The sequencing used CD4+ or CD8+ T cells sorted from blood, collected in a trial of the OX40 agonist ivuxolimab. The chain is assembled from TRBV29-1 and TRBJ2-7; the D gene is perhaps TRBD2, from 5 matching bases. In nucleotide form, the sequence is TGCAGCGTTGAGATCCCAAGTGGAGGTTACGAGCAGTACTTC. It codes for CSVEIPSGGYEQYF.